This TCR beta chain was sequenced during a study of shared clonotypes between healthy human individuals. The CDR3 has 14 amino acids. Germline loops: CDR1 WNHNN, CDR2 SYGVQD (reference sequence). V was clipped by 3 bases and J by 4 bases, with 11 bases between them. At a deep level, the assay was run. Using immunoSEQ multiplex PCR, the repertoire was profiled, and TCRdb retains in-frame clones only, with some absent. The table has approximately 1.5 million clones, under 99% seen once. V is TRBV10-1 and J is TRBJ2-3, with a tentative D call TRBD2 (6 bases). Sequencing input: naive CD4+ T cells sorted from blood. Subset described: CD45RA+ positively selected. This clonotype was obtained from a man aged 30-40 years in good health. CDR3 nucleotides: TGCGCCAGCAGTGACACGGGAGTGGCAGATACGCAGTATTTT. Protein product: CASSDTGVADTQYF.